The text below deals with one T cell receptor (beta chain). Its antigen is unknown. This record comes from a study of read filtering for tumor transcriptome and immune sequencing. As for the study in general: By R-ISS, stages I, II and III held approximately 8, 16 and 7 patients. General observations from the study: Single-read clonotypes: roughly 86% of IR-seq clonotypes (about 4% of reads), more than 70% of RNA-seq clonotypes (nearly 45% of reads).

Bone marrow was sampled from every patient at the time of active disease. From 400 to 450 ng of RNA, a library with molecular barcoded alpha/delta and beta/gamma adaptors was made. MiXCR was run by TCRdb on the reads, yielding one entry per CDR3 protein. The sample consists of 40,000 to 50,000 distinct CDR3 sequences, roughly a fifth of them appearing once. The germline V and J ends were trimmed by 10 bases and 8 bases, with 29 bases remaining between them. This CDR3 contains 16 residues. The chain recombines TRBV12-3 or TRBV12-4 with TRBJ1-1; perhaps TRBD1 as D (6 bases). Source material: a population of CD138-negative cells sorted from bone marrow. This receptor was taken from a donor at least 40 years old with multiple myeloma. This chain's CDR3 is CATRLPPPDPGTEAFF. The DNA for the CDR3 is TGTGCCACTCGCCTCCCCCCCCCGGATCCCGGGACAGAAGCTTTCTTT.